Listed below are T cell receptor beta chains from one sample, sequenced in a study of blood T cell repertoires in COVID-19. The assay was immunoSEQ multiplex PCR, and TCRdb's table has in-frame clones only and misses some. Of around 32,000 clones listed, 70% to 90% are singletons. Sequenced input: peripheral blood. The receptor source for this set is an elderly woman with active or convalescent COVID-19. CDR3s include the opening cysteine and the closing phenylalanine or tryptophan.

v_call	j_call	cdr3_aa
TRBV7-9	TRBJ2-3	CASSLGPSGRTDTQYF
TRBV3-1/TRBV3-2	TRBJ1-6	CASSATGQGGYNSPLHF
TRBV5-1	TRBJ2-1	CASSPESPNFGLAGLLQFF
TRBV11-3	TRBJ2-3	CASSPRTSGGADTQYF
TRBV3-1/TRBV3-2	TRBJ1-4	CASSLRTGGGEKLFF
TRBV28	TRBJ1-4	CASGSPRGEKLFF
TRBV5-4	TRBJ1-1	CASRGGGSLNTEAFF
TRBV18	TRBJ1-2	CASSPGFQGDYGYTF
TRBV4-2	TRBJ1-3	CASSQDRGIRNTIYF
TRBV5-1	TRBJ2-7	CASSLGLGLAGVGEQYF
TRBV5-3	TRBJ2-2	CARSLTSGRAKTPDTGELFF
TRBV2	TRBJ1-4	CASSKTRDRGEKLFF
TRBV5-4	TRBJ2-1	CASSLSGGNSYNEQFF
TRBV7-2	TRBJ2-1	CASSLRLAGTNEQFF
TRBV18	TRBJ1-5	CASSEGLNQPQHF
TRBV25-1	TRBJ2-1	CASSLAGELYNEQFF
TRBV7-9	TRBJ2-7	CASSLTGSSGQYF
TRBV9	TRBJ1-1	CASSVGVRGGTEAFF
TRBV5-1	TRBJ2-6	CASSPSSGANVLTF
TRBV30	TRBJ2-3	CAWSRLGTRTDTQYF
TRBV19	TRBJ2-6	CASSPGQPSGANVLTF
TRBV13	TRBJ2-5	CASSRGTTGETQYF
TRBV20-1	TRBJ2-3	CSAERDTQYF
TRBV7-9	TRBJ2-5	CASSLRGQETQYF
TRBV27	TRBJ2-1	CASSPALGGNNEQFF
TRBV2	TRBJ1-2	CASSIKHDAGTGKGYTF
TRBV15	TRBJ1-2	CATSTRQGAVDGHTF
TRBV10-2	TRBJ2-7	CAHGPVYEQYF
TRBV9	TRBJ1-1	CASSPRTALNTEAFF
TRBV5-6	TRBJ2-1	CASSVSPNEQFF
TRBV9	TRBJ2-7	CASSPGGGYEQYF
TRBV19	TRBJ1-1	CASSNREGTEAFF
TRBV19	TRBJ2-5	CASSPQGGETQYF
TRBV19	TRBJ1-3	CASTKNRDSSGNTIYF
TRBV18	TRBJ2-7	CASGTSGAAYEQYF
TRBV6-5	TRBJ1-5	CASRQTGLNQPQHF
TRBV11-3	TRBJ2-7	CASSPERRSYEQYF
TRBV19	TRBJ1-1	CASSVRALNIEAFF
TRBV2	TRBJ1-2	CASRDSINYGYTF
TRBV28	TRBJ1-1	CASSLSGFEAFF
TRBV3-1/TRBV3-2	TRBJ2-6	CASSQGGRYSGANVLTF
TRBV25-1	TRBJ2-7	CASSVGGGSYEQYF
TRBV20-1	TRBJ1-2	CSASPGLNYGYTF
TRBV5-1	TRBJ1-6	CASRLQGGNNSPLHF
TRBV29-1	TRBJ1-4	CSVGRGVELFF
TRBV19	TRBJ2-3	CASSIGRGYTDTQYF
TRBV9	TRBJ2-5	CASSAAGTAKETQYF